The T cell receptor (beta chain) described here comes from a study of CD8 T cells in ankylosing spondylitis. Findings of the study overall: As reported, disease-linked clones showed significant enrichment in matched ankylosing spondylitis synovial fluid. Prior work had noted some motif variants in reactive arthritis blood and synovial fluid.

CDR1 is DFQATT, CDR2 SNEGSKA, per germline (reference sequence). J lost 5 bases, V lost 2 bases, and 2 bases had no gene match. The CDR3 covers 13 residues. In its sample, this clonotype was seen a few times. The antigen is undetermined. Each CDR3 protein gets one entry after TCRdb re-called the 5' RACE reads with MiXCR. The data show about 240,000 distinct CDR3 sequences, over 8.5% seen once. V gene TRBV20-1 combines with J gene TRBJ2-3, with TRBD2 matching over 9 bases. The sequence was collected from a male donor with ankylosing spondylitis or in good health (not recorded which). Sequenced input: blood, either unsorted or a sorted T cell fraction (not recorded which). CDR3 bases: TGCAGTGCTAGATTAGCGGGGGTAGATACGCAGTATTTT. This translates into CSARLAGVDTQYF.